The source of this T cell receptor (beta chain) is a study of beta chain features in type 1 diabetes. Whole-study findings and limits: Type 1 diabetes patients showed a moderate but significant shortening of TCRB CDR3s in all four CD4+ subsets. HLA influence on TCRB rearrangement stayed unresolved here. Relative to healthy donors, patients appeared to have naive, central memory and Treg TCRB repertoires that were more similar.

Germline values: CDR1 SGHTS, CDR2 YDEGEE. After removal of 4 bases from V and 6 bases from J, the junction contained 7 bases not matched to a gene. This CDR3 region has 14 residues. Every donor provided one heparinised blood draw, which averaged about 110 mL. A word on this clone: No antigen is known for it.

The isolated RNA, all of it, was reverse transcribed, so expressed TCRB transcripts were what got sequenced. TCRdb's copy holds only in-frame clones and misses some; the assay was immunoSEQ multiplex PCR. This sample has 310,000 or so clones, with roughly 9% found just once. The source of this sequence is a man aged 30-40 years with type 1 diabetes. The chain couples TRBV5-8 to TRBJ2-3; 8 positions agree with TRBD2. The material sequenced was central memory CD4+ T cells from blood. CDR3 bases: TGTGCCAGCAGCCCTGGGACTAGGTCGGATACGCAGTATTTT. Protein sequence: CASSPGTRSDTQYF.